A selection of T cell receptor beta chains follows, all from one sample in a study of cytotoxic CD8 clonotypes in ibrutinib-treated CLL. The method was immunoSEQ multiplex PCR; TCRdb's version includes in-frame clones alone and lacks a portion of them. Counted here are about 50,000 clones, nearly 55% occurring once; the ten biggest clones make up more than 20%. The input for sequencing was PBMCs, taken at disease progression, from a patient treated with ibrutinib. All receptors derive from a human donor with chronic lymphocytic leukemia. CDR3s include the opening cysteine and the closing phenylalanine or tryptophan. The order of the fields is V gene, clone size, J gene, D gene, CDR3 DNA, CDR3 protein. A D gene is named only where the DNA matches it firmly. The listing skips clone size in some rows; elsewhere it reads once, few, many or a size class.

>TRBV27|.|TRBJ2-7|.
TGTGCCAGCAGTTACATCCTAGCGAACTCTCTTGGGTCCTACGAGCAGTACTTC
CASSYILANSLGSYEQYF
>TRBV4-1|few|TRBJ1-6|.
TGCGCCAGCAGCCAAGAGGTACCGGACACCTATAATTCACCCCTCCACTTT
CASSQEVPDTYNSPLHF
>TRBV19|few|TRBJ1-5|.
TGTGCCAGTAGTATAGGGGCAGGGCCGGGCAATCAGCCCCAGCATTTT
CASSIGAGPGNQPQHF
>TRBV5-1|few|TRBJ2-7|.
TGCGCCAGCAGCTTGGTTCGCCGCGCCTACGAGCAGTACTTC
CASSLVRRAYEQYF
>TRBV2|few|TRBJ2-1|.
TGTGCCAGCAGTGGGTCGACTAGTTCGCAGTTCTTC
CASSGSTSSQFF
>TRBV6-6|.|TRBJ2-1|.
TGTGCCAGCAGGGGGGCCCGCAATGAGCAGTTCTTC
CASRGARNEQFF
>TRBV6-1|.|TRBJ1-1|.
TGTGCCAGCACCGGAGGGGGATCCACTGAAGCTTTCTTT
CASTGGGSTEAFF
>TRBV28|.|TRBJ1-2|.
TGTGCCAGCAGTTTAGACCCAGGGGTCGGCTATGGCTACACCTTC
CASSLDPGVGYGYTF
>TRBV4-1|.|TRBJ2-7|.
TGCGCCAGCAGCCAAGAGCAAGGGACAGCGGGCGAGCAGTACTTC
CASSQEQGTAGEQYF
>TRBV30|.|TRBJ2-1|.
TGTGCCGGGACCGGATTGACCGATGAGCAGTTCTTC
CAGTGLTDEQFF
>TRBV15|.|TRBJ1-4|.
TGTGCCACCAGCAGAGATCGGGGAGAGTATGAAAAACTGTTTTTT
CATSRDRGEYEKLFF
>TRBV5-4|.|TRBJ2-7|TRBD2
TGTGCCAGCAGCATCAGCGGGGGTAGCTCCTACGAGCAGTACTTC
CASSISGGSSYEQYF
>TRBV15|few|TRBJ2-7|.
TGTGCCACCAGCAGCAACAGGGGAGGATTCTCCTACGAGCAGTACTTC
CATSSNRGGFSYEQYF
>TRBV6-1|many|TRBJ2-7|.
TGTGCCAGCAGTGAAGGGCCAGGGGACCCCTACGAGCAGTACTTC
CASSEGPGDPYEQYF
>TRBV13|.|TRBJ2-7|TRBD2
TGTGCCAGCAGCTTAGGCCCACTCCAAACAGGACTAGCGGGTGCCTACGAGCAGTACTTC
CASSLGPLQTGLAGAYEQYF
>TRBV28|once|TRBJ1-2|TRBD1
TGTGCCAGCACCACCCGGCAGGGGGCCGGGAACTATGGCTACACCTTC
CASTTRQGAGNYGYTF
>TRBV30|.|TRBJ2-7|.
TGTGCCTGGAACTCATTAGGGGGGGACAGCCTCTACGAGCAGTACTTC
CAWNSLGGDSLYEQYF
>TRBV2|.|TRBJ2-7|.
TGTGCCAGCAGTGAAGTCAGCTACGAGCAGTACTTC
CASSEVSYEQYF
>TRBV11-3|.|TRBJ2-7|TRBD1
TGTGCCAGCAGAACCCGACAGGGGGAGGAAAGCTCCTACGAGCAGTACTTC
CASRTRQGEESSYEQYF
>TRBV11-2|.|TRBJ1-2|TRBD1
TGTGCCAGCAGCTCAACCGGGACAGGGAGATATGGCTACACCTTC
CASSSTGTGRYGYTF
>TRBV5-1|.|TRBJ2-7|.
TGCGCCAGCAGCTTAAGGGAACTGGACGAGCAGTACTTC
CASSLRELDEQYF
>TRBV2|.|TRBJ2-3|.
TGTGCCAGCAGTCAAGACGGGACCTATAGCACAGATACGCAGTATTTT
CASSQDGTYSTDTQYF
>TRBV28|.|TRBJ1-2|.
TGTGCCGGAGGGACGAATAACTATGGCTACACCTTC
CAGGTNNYGYTF
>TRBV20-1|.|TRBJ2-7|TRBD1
TGCAAACAGGGGGGACACGAGCAGTACTTC
CKQGGHEQYF
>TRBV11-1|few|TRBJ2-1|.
TGTGCCAGCAGCTTAAGCTATGAGCAGTTCTTC
CASSLSYEQFF
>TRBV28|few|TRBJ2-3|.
TGTGCCAGCACCCCCCGCCCAAGCACAGATACGCAGTATTTT
CASTPRPSTDTQYF
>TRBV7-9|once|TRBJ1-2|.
TGTGCCAGCAGCTTAGCCCCCGCACTTAACTATGGCTACACCTTC
CASSLAPALNYGYTF
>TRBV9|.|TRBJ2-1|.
TGTGCCAGCAGCGTCGAGGCAGCCACCTCCTACAATGAGCAGTTCTTC
CASSVEAATSYNEQFF
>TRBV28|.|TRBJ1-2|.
TGTGCCAGCAGTTTTCGGGACTATGGCTACACCTTC
CASSFRDYGYTF
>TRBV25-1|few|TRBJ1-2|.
TGTGCCAGCAGTCAGTCTAACTATGGCTACACCTTC
CASSQSNYGYTF
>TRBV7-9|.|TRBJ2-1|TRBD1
TGTGCCAGCAGCTTAGATGGGACAGGGGTATATGAGCAGTTCTTC
CASSLDGTGVYEQFF
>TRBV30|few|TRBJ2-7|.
TGTGCCTGGAGTGTACTTGGGGGCCACCGACCCTCCGAGCAGTACTTC
CAWSVLGGHRPSEQYF
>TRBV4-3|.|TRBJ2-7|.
TGCGCCAGCAGCCAAGACAGGTACTACGAGCAGTACTTC
CASSQDRYYEQYF
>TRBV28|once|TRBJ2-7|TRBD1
TGTGCCAGCTCCGGACAGGCACGTTACGAGCAGTACTTC
CASSGQARYEQYF
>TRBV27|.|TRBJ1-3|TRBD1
TGTGCCAGCAGTACTAGGACAGGGGTTCCTGGAAACACCATATATTTT
CASSTRTGVPGNTIYF
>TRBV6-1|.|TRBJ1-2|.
TGTGCCAGCAGTGAAAGGGTTGGCTACACCTTC
CASSERVGYTF
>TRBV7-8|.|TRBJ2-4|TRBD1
TGTGCCAGCAGCGCAGGACAGGGAAACATTCAGTACTTC
CASSAGQGNIQYF
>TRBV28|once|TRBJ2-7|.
TGTGCCAGCAGTCCCCCCCCCAATACAGGGAGCTCCTACGAGCAGTACTTC
CASSPPPNTGSSYEQYF
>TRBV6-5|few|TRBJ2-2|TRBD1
TGTGCCAGCAGTTTACACAGGGGAGAGAACACCGGGGAGCTGTTTTTT
CASSLHRGENTGELFF
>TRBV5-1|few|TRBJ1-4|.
TGCGCCAGCAGCTTGGACCTTGGAGGGCCGGGGTTTTTT
CASSLDLGGPGFF
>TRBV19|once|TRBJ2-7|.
TGTGCCAGTAGTCGGCTTTTTGGGGACGGGGGACCCTACGAGCAGTACTTC
CASSRLFGDGGPYEQYF
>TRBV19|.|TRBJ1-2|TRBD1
TGTGCCAGTAAGGACCTCGACAGGGCGCCCTATGGCTACACCTTC
CASKDLDRAPYGYTF
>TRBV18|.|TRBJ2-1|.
TGTGCCAGCTCTTCTAACAATGAGCAGTTCTTC
CASSSNNEQFF
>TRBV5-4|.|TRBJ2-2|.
TGTGCCAGCAGCTTGGACCTAGGGGGTACCGGGGAGCTGTTTTTT
CASSLDLGGTGELFF
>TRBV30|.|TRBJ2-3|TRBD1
TGTGCCTGGAGTGCGTTCGGGACAGTCGCATCAAAAACAGATACGCAGTATTTT
CAWSAFGTVASKTDTQYF
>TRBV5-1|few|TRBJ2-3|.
TGCGCCAGCAGCCCCGGGACTTTGACAGATACGCAGTATTTT
CASSPGTLTDTQYF
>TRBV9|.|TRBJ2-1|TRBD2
TGTGCCAGCAGCTTTCCTTCGGGACTACCGTCAAATGAGCAGTTCTTC
CASSFPSGLPSNEQFF
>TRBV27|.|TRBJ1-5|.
TGTGCCAGCAGTCCGCAGAGTAGCAGCAATCAGCCCCAGCATTTT
CASSPQSSSNQPQHF
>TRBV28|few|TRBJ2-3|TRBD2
TGTGCCAGCAGCCGGGGCGATAGCGGGAGAGGCACAGATACGCAGTATTTT
CASSRGDSGRGTDTQYF
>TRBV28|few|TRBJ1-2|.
TGTGCCAGCAGTTCCCTCTTTGGCTACACCTTC
CASSSLFGYTF
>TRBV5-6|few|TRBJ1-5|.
TGTGCCAGCAGCTTTACCCAAACCCAGCCCCAGCATTTT
CASSFTQTQPQHF
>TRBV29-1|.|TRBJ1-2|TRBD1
TGCAGCGTTGACCAAAGAGGCAGGGGGGACTATGGCTACACCTTC
CSVDQRGRGDYGYTF
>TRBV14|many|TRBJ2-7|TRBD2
TGTGCCAGCAGCCAAGTAGCTAGCGGGAGTACGTACGAGCAGTACTTC
CASSQVASGSTYEQYF
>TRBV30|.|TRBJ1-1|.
TGTGCCTGGGCCATGGGCGGCGGCACTGAAGCTTTCTTT
CAWAMGGGTEAFF
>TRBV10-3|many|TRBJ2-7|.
TGTGCCAGTCACCGGGACGGAGGCTACGAGCAGTACTTC
CASHRDGGYEQYF
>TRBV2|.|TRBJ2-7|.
TGTGCCAGCAGTGAAGTAGGACGGAGCTACGAGCAGTACTTC
CASSEVGRSYEQYF
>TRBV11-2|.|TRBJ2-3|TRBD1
TGTGCCAGCCAAGACAGGGACCGCTCAGATACGCAGTATTTT
CASQDRDRSDTQYF
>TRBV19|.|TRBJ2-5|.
TGTGCCAGTAGCATGGGCTCAGGGGTTGGCGGCGAGACCCAGTACTTC
CASSMGSGVGGETQYF
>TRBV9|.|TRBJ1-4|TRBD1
TGTGCCAGCAGCGTGGGTGTTGGGACAGGGAGTGAAAAACTGTTTTTT
CASSVGVGTGSEKLFF